This TCR beta chain was retrieved from a study of shared clonotypes between healthy human individuals (TCRdb year 2020). Study-level background: A couple of women and three men aged 18 to 49 years were included in the cohort. For each donor, CD4 naive and CD4 memory were each given three plates, CD8 naive was given two plates, and CD8 memory was given one plate. Per donor, leukapheresis produced somewhere between about 0.9 and 10 billion PBMCs. To estimate repertoire size and how much clonotype sharing occurs between individuals, the study deeply sequenced the blood TCR repertoires of a handful of healthy adults. To increase sequencing depth and limit assay-specific biases, different laboratories used diverse techniques to prepare libraries and sequence TCR repertoires. Results the study describes overall, beyond this receptor: The genetic and exposure-history diversity represented was limited by the small number of donors. Naive subsets generally had larger estimated clonotype richness than memory subsets. Compared with non-shared clonotypes, clonotypes shared by all four sorted-subset donors had higher generation probabilities. Across a handful of donors, around 5.4% of naive CD4, approximately 3.6% of naive CD8, under 2.5% of memory CD4, and roughly 0.4% of memory CD8 clonotypes were shared. Sampling was restricted to blood, and TCR repertoires in tissue are likely to differ from TCR repertoires in blood. Incomplete sequencing was indicated by rarefaction of sorted-subset datasets, despite the large sequencing depth. Pairwise subsampling indicated that sequencing depth was expected to affect the degree of clonotype sharing among donors.

Donors were healthy HIV-negative adults with no recently reported acute infections or vaccinations. Every donor was a Caucasian adult residing in Nashville, Tennessee, USA. Magnetic negative selection was used to enrich CD4+ T cells, after which naive cells were positively selected on CD45RA and the negative fraction became the memory subset. After blood collection by leukapheresis, PBMCs were isolated using Ficoll-Histopaque density gradient centrifugation and then cryopreserved in the vapor phase of liquid nitrogen. Analytical flow cytometry was used to check the purity and quantity of every magnetically sorted T cell population. From each sorted fraction, genomic DNA was isolated and quantified by UV absorbance on a Nanodrop 2000c. Reading the germline V gene gives CDR1 WSHSY and CDR2 SAAADI. Trimming at the junction amounts to 0 bases on V and 3 bases on J, and the germline ends lie 17 bases apart. Taken from cysteine to phenylalanine, the CDR3 has 18 residues. Of the read, only the CDR3 DNA is kept; its 54 bases are in frame from base 1.

Using the deep immunoSEQ assay, TCR CDR3 regions were amplified from genomic DNA by multiplex PCR. Extracted genomic DNA from each cell subset was spread evenly across all wells of several immunoSEQ 96-well plates, with each plate serving as a replicate. For sorted subsets, each replicate PCR was loaded with about 200 ng genomic DNA, equivalent to about 30,000 T cell genomes. Purified libraries were measured with a Qubit 3.0 fluorometer, size-checked on a Bioanalyzer 2100, and measured again with the KAPA Library Quantification kit. Each immunoSEQ 96-well plate was sequenced on its own single-read 150-cycle Illumina NextSeq 550 flow cell. From the authors' description of their analysis: Because only junctional sequences without quality scores were contained in the immunoSEQ output, filtering matching that applied to full-length reads could not be performed. Sequences were annotated with PyIR, a Python wrapper for IgBLAST v1.9, and V/J genes and CDR3 were assigned using IMGT germline references. Reads were filtered out if the reads had weak V/J assignments (E-value above 1e-6), no CDR3, stop codons, out-of-frame junctions, or ambiguous translated residues. A V3J clonotype was defined by an identical inferred V gene, J gene, and CDR3 amino acid sequence. Percentage overlap between repertoires was calculated by dividing the number of shared unique clonotypes by the size of the smaller repertoire. Richness of each repertoire was evaluated using RTK rarefaction, the Chao1 estimator, and Recon v2.1 estimates of unobserved clonotypes. Generation probabilities were computed with OLGA for all TCRbeta clonotypes obtained by the gDNA method from four donors. Drawn from immuneACCESS, this table holds only the in-frame rearrangements with V and J called that TCRdb kept. Clones are partly lost; checked studies trace under half to an unresolved V gene and leave the rest unexplained. D and trimming were read from the DNA, whereas the V and J calls and clone size are those reported in that table. The sample table contains approximately 2,300,000 clones; only one count was recorded for 85% to 95% of them. The ten largest account for around 0.4% of the sample.

With regard to this clone: Which antigen it targets is not known. No clone much larger than this one lies a single base away; base qualities are absent.

The V gene is TRBV10-2 and the J gene is TRBJ2-2; the D region possibly corresponds to TRBD1 (6 bases align). This sequence was found in a man younger than 30 in good health. Some clones in this sample may be carry-over from other donors' samples. The sample consisted of naive CD4+ T cells from PBMCs. The label giving this sample's cell subset or site can be read as: CD45RA+ positively selected. The DNA sequence is given as TGCGCCAGCAGTGAGTCGCCAGGGGTCCGGCTCGACACCGGGGAGCTGTTTTTT. Its translation is CASSESPGVRLDTGELFF.